The source of this T cell receptor beta chain is a study of control samples from healthy donors and cancer patients. TCRdb's copy holds only in-frame clones and misses some; the assay was immunoSEQ multiplex PCR. The table includes 90,000 to 100,000 clones, roughly 86% detected once. The CDR3 extends over 15 amino acids. With V trimmed by 3 bases and J by 3 bases, 2 bases remained unmatched. CDR1 and CDR2 (germline): LGHNA, YNFKEQ. The chain has TRBV4-2 and TRBJ1-5; 10 positions agree with TRBD1. Sequenced: blood. The sequence derives from a man in his sixties in good health. The CDR3 loop reads CASSQGTGVNQPQHF. CDR3 nucleotides: TGTGCCAGCAGCCAGGGGACAGGGGTCAATCAGCCCCAGCATTTT.